This T cell receptor (beta chain) came from a study of T cells after yellow fever vaccination. TCRdb processed the 5' RACE reads anew with MiXCR; each CDR3 protein has one entry. The table has about 99,000 distinct CDR3 sequences, roughly 6% seen once. The study, taken as a whole, reports: Clonotypes shared by both compartments, CD4 and CD8, made up a small share.

In this sample, this clonotype turned up many times. Its cognate antigen is unknown. The length of the CDR3 is 15 residues. In germline, CDR1 is SGHVS, CDR2 FQNEAQ. Trimming took off 6 bases at V and 8 bases at J, with 20 bases between the two ends. The material was CD8+ T cells sorted from PBMCs, obtained 10 days after the yellow fever booster vaccination. V and J are TRBV7-8 and TRBJ2-1; D tentatively reads TRBD1 or TRBD2 (5 bases each). The origin of this receptor is a young man who received the YFV17D yellow fever vaccine. DNA of the CDR3: TGTGCCAGCAGTTATCAGAGGGGCCCGATCGATGAGCAGTTCTTC. It specifies CASSYQRGPIDEQFF.